The 19 T cell receptor beta chains reported below all come from one sample, sequenced in a study of blood T cells in healthy people across ages. Sample-barcoded 5' priming and a J-beta primer mix drove a second PCR of roughly 6 to 12 cycles. MiXCR was run by TCRdb on the 5' RACE reads, yielding one entry per CDR3 protein. The sample records hundreds of thousands of distinct CDR3 sequences, 58% being singletons. Sequencing was carried out using blood. These receptors all come from a man aged 25-45 years in good health.

In this sample, this clonotype turned up a few times. The CDR3 sequence is CSAPGLAGGISYNEQFF. The CDR3, as DNA: TGCAGTGCCCCGGGACTAGCGGGAGGGATCTCCTACAATGAGCAGTTCTTC. The chain links TRBV20-1 to TRBJ2-1, with 16 positions matching TRBD2. This CDR3 contains 17 residues. V trimming: 6 bases; J trimming: 0 bases; junction bases outside the gene matches: 5. CDR1 and CDR2 from the germline V gene are DFQATT and SNEGSKA (reference sequence).

The V and J genes are TRBV12-3 or TRBV12-4 and TRBJ1-1; no clear D. Trimming removed 1 base from V and 9 bases from J, with 15 bases in between. The CDR3 contains 14 residues. The CDR3 DNA reads as TGTGCCAGCAGTTTAGGAGGGAGTGGAGCCCAAGCTTTCTTT. Protein product: CASSLGGSGAQAFF.

In this sample, this clonotype turned up once. The chain couples TRBV7-2 to TRBJ2-4; tentatively, D is TRBD1 (6 bases). The CDR3 runs 17 residues. Trimming took off 5 bases at V and 5 bases at J, with 22 bases between the two ends. CDR1 and CDR2 from the germline V gene are SGHTA and FQGNSA. CDR3 sequence (DNA): TGTGCCAGCAGCAAAGACGGGACACCCCTAAGCCAAAACATTCAGTACTTC. Residues: CASSKDGTPLSQNIQYF.

The genes are TRBV30 and TRBJ2-1; TRBD1 aligns across 9 bases. The V segment lost 3 bases and the J segment 7 bases; nucleotides outside the gene matches: 7. Looked up from germline, CDR1 is GTSNPN and CDR2 is SVGIG (reference sequence). The CDR3 covers 14 residues. CDR3 sequence (DNA): TGTGCCTGGAGGAAACAGGGGGCGCTTAATGAGCAGTTCTTC. Its translation is CAWRKQGALNEQFF.

The chain joins TRBV6-1 to TRBJ2-5, with 7 bases lining up with TRBD1. V gave up 6 bases and J gave up 5 bases; unmatched junction bases: 6. Germline values: CDR1 MNHNS, CDR2 SASEGT. This CDR3 contains 13 residues. CDR3 sequence reads: CASRRGQVETQYF. The CDR3 DNA sequence: TGTGCCAGCAGGAGGGGGCAGGTGGAGACCCAGTACTTC.

The count of this clonotype is one. The chain links TRBV9 to TRBJ1-3; the D is unclear. The germline V and J ends were trimmed by 4 bases and 1 base, with 12 bases remaining between them. Germline V gene data show CDR1 as SGDLS and CDR2 as YYNGEE. This CDR3 has 15 residues. The CDR3 loop is CASSPQISSGNTIYF. For the CDR3, the DNA is TGTGCCAGCAGCCCGCAAATTTCATCTGGAAACACCATATATTTT.

The chain recombines TRBV7-3 with TRBJ1-6; D is ambiguous. The germline V gene encodes CDR1 SGHTA and CDR2 FQGTGA. V was pared by 6 bases and J by 10 bases, with 16 bases between. There are 14 residues in the CDR3. As DNA, the CDR3 is TGTGCCAGCAGTCCTGGCCCCGGGCGGTCACCCCTCCACTTT. It is translated as CASSPGPGRSPLHF.

This rearrangement joins TRBV3-1 to TRBJ2-5; tentatively, D is TRBD1 (5 bases). The end of the DNA aligns better with TRBJ2-7, so the J call may be wrong. Looked up from germline, CDR1 is LGHDT and CDR2 is YNNKEL (reference sequence). The CDR3 contains 15 residues. The CDR3 DNA follows: TGTGCCAGCAGCCAAGGCTCACAGGTCCGCCTCGAGCAGTACTTC. Residues: CASSQGSQVRLEQYF.

This clonotype was detected only a few times. This chain joins TRBV5-1 and TRBJ2-1; 8 positions agree with TRBD2. Germline V CDR1 and CDR2: SGHRS, YFSETQ. This CDR3 contains 14 residues. V trimming: 5 bases; J trimming: 8 bases; junction bases outside the gene matches: 9. The CDR3 sequence: CASRPGTSADEQFF. CDR3 coding DNA: TGCGCCAGCAGGCCCGGGACTAGTGCGGATGAGCAGTTCTTC. The full variable domain, in which reference TRBV5-1 and TRBJ2-1 provide the parts outside the CDR3, is KAGVTQTPRYLIKTRGQQVTLSCSPISGHRSVSWYQQTPGQGLQFLFEYFSETQRNKGNFPGRFSGRQFSNSRSEMNVSTLELGDSALYLCASRPGTSADEQFFGPGTRLTVL.

This chain links TRBV2 with TRBJ2-3; D tentatively reads TRBD1 or TRBD2 (5 bases each). The CDR3 sequence is 15 residues long. Germline CDR1 SNHLY, CDR2 FYNNEI. V lost 1 base to trimming and J lost 3 bases, with 11 bases between them. CDR3 bases: TGTGCCAGCAGTGAAGAGGGACCAAGTACAGATACGCAGTATTTT. This encodes CASSEEGPSTDTQYF.

This clonotype was seen a single time. The J gene is TRBJ2-5, the V gene TRBV5-1; either TRBD1 or TRBD2 may fit D (5 bases each). CDR1 SGHRS and CDR2 YFSETQ come from the germline V gene. The CDR3 has 14 residues. V lost 4 bases and J lost 3, with 13 bases in between. CDR3 loop: CASSPGRIKETQYF. CDR3 DNA sequence: TGCGCCAGCAGCCCGGGACGGATCAAAGAGACCCAGTACTTC.

The V and J genes are TRBV7-9 and TRBJ2-7; 7 positions agree with TRBD1. Germline CDR1 SEHNR, CDR2 FQNEAQ (reference sequence). With V trimmed by 6 bases and J by 3 bases, 5 bases remained unmatched. This CDR3 contains 13 residues. CDR3 loop: CASRSQGNYEQYF. CDR3 coding DNA: TGTGCCAGCAGATCACAGGGGAACTACGAGCAGTACTTC.

This clonotype showed up just a few times. The chain is built from TRBV7-9 and TRBJ2-4; D gene uncertain. Trimming cost V 5 bases and J 9 bases, with 11 bases left between them. This CDR3 comprises 12 residues. Looked up from germline, CDR1 is SEHNR and CDR2 is FQNEAQ (reference sequence). CDR3 nucleotides: TGTGCCAGCAGCCCAGACTCGGGCATTCAGTACTTC. Protein sequence: CASSPDSGIQYF. The full variable domain, with the rest looked up from reference TRBV7-9 and TRBJ2-4, is DTGVSQNPRHKITKRGQNVTFRCDPISEHNRLYWYRQTLGQGPEFLTYFQNEAQLEKSRLLSDRFSAERPKGSFSTLEIQRTEQGDSAMYLCASSPDSGIQYFGAGTRLSVL.

Comment on this clonotype: At one boundary the junction diverges from the germline segment, which might be a read error. This rearrangement joins TRBV29-1 to TRBJ2-1; 8 bases are a match to TRBD2. Germline lookup yields CDR1 SQVTM and CDR2 ANQGSEA. This CDR3 has 15 residues. The chain's CDR3 is CSVEPAGGRDNEQVF. In DNA, the CDR3 is TGCAGCGTTGAACCGGCGGGGGGTCGGGACAATGAGCAGGTCTTC.

The rearrangement links TRBV7-8 to TRBJ2-4; no definite D call. This CDR3 contains 15 residues. Trimming removed 5 bases from V and 0 bases from J, with 11 bases in between. The germline CDR1 and CDR2 sequences are SGHVS and FQNEAQ. This chain's CDR3 is CASSPSQLAKNIQYF. The CDR3 DNA reads TGTGCCAGCAGCCCCAGCCAATTAGCCAAAAACATTCAGTACTTC.

The V call is TRBV20-1, the J call TRBJ2-7; no clear D. V shed 8 bases and J shed 0 bases, with 20 bases lying between them. Looked up from germline, CDR1 is DFQATT and CDR2 is SNEGSKA (reference sequence). CDR3 length: 15 amino acids. The CDR3 coding sequence is TGCAGTCTACAAACTCGTGGGGTCTCCTCCTACGAGCAGTACTTC. It yields the protein CSLQTRGVSSYEQYF.

The chain is built from TRBV27 and TRBJ1-6, with D possibly TRBD1 on 5 matching bases. CDR3 length equals 13 residues. The germline gives CDR1 MNHEY, CDR2 SMNVEV (reference sequence). The V gene lost 8 bases and the J gene lost 6 bases, with 11 bases spanning the gap. CDR3 residues: CASRWGINSPLHF. CDR3 in DNA: TGTGCCAGCCGCTGGGGGATTAATTCACCCCTCCACTTT.

The V and J genes are TRBV5-5 and TRBJ2-3; 14 bases agree with TRBD2. CDR1 and CDR2 from the germline V gene are SGHKS and YYEKEE (reference sequence). The CDR3 has 16 amino acids. The V gene end was trimmed by 4 bases and the J gene end by 6 bases; junction bases not matched to a gene: 7. The CDR3 nucleotides read TGTGCCAGCAGCCATGGACTAGCGGGAGGAGGGGATACGCAGTATTTT. Amino acids: CASSHGLAGGGDTQYF.

This rearrangement joins TRBV20-1 to TRBJ2-1; TRBD2 matches 10 bases. The CDR3 is made up of 19 amino acids. Germline CDR1 reads DFQATT; CDR2 reads SNEGSKA (reference sequence). V dropped 1 base and J dropped 4; count of bases not matched to a gene: 16. The CDR3 loop reads CSARVSVGGTSGAYNEQFF. CDR3 DNA sequence: TGCAGTGCTAGAGTATCCGTGGGAGGAACTAGCGGGGCATACAATGAGCAGTTCTTC.